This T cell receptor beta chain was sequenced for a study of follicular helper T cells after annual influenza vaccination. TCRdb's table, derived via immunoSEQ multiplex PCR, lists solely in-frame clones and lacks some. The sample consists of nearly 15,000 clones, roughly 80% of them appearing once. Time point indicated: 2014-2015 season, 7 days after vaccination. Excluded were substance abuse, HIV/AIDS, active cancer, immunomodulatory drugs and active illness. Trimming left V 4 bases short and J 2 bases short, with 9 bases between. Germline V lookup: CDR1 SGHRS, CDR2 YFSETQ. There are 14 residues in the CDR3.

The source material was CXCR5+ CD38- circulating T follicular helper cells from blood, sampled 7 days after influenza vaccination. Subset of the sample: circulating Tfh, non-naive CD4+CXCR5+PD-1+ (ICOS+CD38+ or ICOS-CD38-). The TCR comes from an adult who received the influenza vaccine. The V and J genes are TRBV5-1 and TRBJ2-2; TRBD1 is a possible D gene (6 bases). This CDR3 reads CASSEQGNTGELFF. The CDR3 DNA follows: TGCGCCAGCAGCGAACAGGGTAACACCGGGGAGCTGTTTTTT.